The clone carrying this TCR beta chain has a count of ten or more. The antigen is not known. Using MiXCR, TCRdb reanalyzed the PCR reads. The data hold roughly 81,000 clones, with 8.6% observed a single time. The CDR3 totals 14 residues. Germline V lookup: CDR1 SGHTA, CDR2 FQGTGA. V was trimmed by 8 bases and J by 10 bases, leaving 23 bases between them. These data originate in a study of metastatic and nonmetastatic thyroid tumors. General study findings and limits: Benign nodules reportedly had significantly lower TCR beta diversity than malignant thyroid tumors in blood and tumor.

No treatment had been given to any patient before thyroid surgery. The chain combines TRBV7-3 with TRBJ1-1; possible D gene TRBD1, 5 bases. The sequence derives from a female donor with papillary thyroid cancer or a benign thyroid nodule (not recorded which). Some clones in this sample may be carry-over from other donors' samples. Input material: blood. Here the CDR3 DNA reads TGTGCCAGCCGCCCTACAGGAGGAGCCGGCGGAGCTTTCTTT. This sequence encodes CASRPTGGAGGAFF.